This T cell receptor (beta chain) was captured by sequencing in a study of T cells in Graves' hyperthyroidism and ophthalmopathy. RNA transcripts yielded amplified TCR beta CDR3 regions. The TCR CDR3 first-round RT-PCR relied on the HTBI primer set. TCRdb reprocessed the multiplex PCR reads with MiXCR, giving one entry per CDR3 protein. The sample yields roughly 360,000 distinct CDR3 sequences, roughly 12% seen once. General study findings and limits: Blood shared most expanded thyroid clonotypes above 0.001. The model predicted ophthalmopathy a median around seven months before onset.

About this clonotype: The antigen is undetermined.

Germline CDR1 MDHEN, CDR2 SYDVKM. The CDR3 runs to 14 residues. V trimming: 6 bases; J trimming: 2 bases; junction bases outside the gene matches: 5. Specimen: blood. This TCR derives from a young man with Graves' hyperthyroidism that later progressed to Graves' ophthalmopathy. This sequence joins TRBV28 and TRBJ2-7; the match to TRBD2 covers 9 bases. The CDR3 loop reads CASSASGATYEQYF. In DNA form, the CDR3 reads TGTGCCAGCAGCGCTAGCGGGGCCACCTACGAGCAGTACTTC.